This TCR beta chain emerged from a study of lymphopenia after photon versus proton radiotherapy. Some clones are missing from TCRdb's copy, which holds only in-frame ones; the method was immunoSEQ multiplex PCR. Seen here are 65,000 or so clones, about nine tenths observed once, and the top ten hold around 13%. Regarding the study as a whole: After lymphocyte nadir, photon-treated repertoires showed oligoclonal expansion, especially CD8+ Temra. Survival link was tested only in deceased patients; proton benefit remains a possibility. A bigger post-nadir fall in TCR diversity correlated inversely with survival time in deceased patients. Under photons, naive T cells and diversity fell while effector/memory populations rose.

Trimming removed 5 bases from V and 4 bases from J, with 9 bases in between. Germline V lookup: CDR1 SGHRS, CDR2 YFSETQ. This CDR3 comprises 12 residues. There are a few counts of this clone. Its antigen is still unknown. This receptor was identified in a man older than 75 with esophageal cancer. This rearrangement joins TRBV5-1 to TRBJ2-5; unclear D gene. The source material was peripheral blood, sampled from a patient treated with proton-based radiotherapy. CDR3 in amino acids: CASSNRVETQYF. CDR3 coding DNA: TGCGCCAGCAGTAACCGGGTAGAGACCCAGTACTTC.